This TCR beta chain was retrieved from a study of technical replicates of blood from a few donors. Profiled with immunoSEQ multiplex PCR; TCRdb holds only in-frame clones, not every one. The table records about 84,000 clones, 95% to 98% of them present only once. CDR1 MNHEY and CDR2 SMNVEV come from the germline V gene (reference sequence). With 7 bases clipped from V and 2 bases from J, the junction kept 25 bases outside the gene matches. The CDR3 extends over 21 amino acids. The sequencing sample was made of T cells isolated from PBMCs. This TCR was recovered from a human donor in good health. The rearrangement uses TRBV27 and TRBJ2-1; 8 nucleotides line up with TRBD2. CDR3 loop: CASTPSRRGLVLRGTYNEQFF. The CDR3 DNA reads TGTGCCAGCACCCCTAGTCGGAGGGGACTAGTTCTCCGTGGCACCTACAATGAGCAGTTCTTC.